This T cell receptor (beta chain) was recorded in a study of T-cell reconstitution after alpha-beta-depleted transplantation in children. Points from the study as a whole: Among T cells one year after transplant, newly produced cells accounted for most counts and diversity.

Unique molecular identifiers were built into the TCRbeta library. MiXCR, run by TCRdb on the PCR reads, gives a single entry per CDR3 protein. The sample consists of about a million distinct CDR3 sequences, around 30% of them appearing once. A few counts support this clonotype. The antigen is unknown. The CDR3 is made up of 15 amino acids. The trim removed 1 base at V and 5 bases at J, leaving 6 bases unmatched. This sequence was found in a boy under two years old who had a stem cell transplant for SCID, so the T cells may come from the graft donor. The gene calls are TRBV12-3 or TRBV12-4 and TRBJ1-1; 8 positions match TRBD1. This sample comprised PBMCs, mostly from graft donor cells, obtained 360 days after TCRalphabeta/CD19-depleted stem cell transplant. The CDR3 is CASSLGAGGWTEAFF. The CDR3 coding sequence is TGTGCCAGCAGTTTAGGTGCAGGGGGCTGGACTGAAGCTTTCTTT.